These T cell receptor beta chains were read from a single sample in a study of CD8+CD57+ T cells in acquired aplastic anemia. TCRdb reanalysed the reads using MiXCR and keeps one entry per CDR3 protein. The repertoire consists of hundreds of thousands of distinct CDR3 sequences, with about two thirds occurring once and the leading ten covering 4%. The sequenced sample was sorted CD4+, CD8+, or CD8+CD57+ T cells (not recorded which) from PBMCs. Every receptor here comes from a human donor in good health, serving as a control. Both conserved end residues are part of each CDR3. A D gene is named only where the DNA matches it firmly. The size entry is marked missing in some rows and otherwise reads once, few, many or a size class.

clone_size	cdr3_length	v_call	j_call	d_call	cdr3_aa	cdr3_nt
few	12	TRBV20-1	TRBJ2-3	-	CNDSRGTDTQYF	TGCAATGATAGCCGGGGGACAGATACGCAGTATTTT
-	15	TRBV10-3	TRBJ2-5	TRBD1	CGRARGTGQGGTQYF	TGTGGCAGAGCAAGGGGGACAGGCCAAGGGGGGACCCAGTACTTC
once	15	TRBV2	TRBJ2-5	TRBD2	CASSRASGGQATQYF	TGTGCCAGCAGCAGGGCTAGCGGGGGACAAGCGACCCAGTACTTC
-	14	TRBV7-2	TRBJ1-2	-	CASSPGGPSEQYFF	TGTGCCAGCAGCCCCGGTGGGCCGAGCGAGCAGTACTTCTTC
-	15	TRBV7-9	TRBJ2-5	-	CASSPRRAGSGYTYF	TGTGCCAGCAGCCCCAGAAGGGCGGGTAGCGGCTACACCTACTTC
many	13	TRBV7-2	TRBJ1-2	-	CASSSGSNYGYTF	TGTGCCAGCAGCTCGGGATCTAACTATGGCTACACCTTC
many	17	TRBV12-5	TRBJ1-6	TRBD1	CASGLIAGQSASSPLHF	TGTGCTAGTGGTTTGATAGCGGGACAGTCGGCGAGTTCACCCCTCCACTTT
many	18	TRBV7-2	TRBJ2-3	-	CASSLVGAGGGPADTQYF	TGTGCCAGCAGCTTAGTTGGGGCAGGGGGGGGGCCCGCAGATACGCAGTATTTT
-	17	TRBV12-3/TRBV12-4	TRBJ1-2	TRBD1	CASSLGQGLATNYGYTF	TGTGCCAGCAGTTTAGGACAGGGTCTAGCCACTAACTATGGCTACACCTTC
-	15	TRBV5-5	TRBJ2-7	-	CATSLSHKIPYEQYF	TGTGCCACCAGCTTATCACACAAGATCCCCTACGAGCAGTACTTC
-	12	TRBV10-3	TRBJ1-4	-	CAISEGNEKLFF	TGTGCCATCAGTGAGGGGAATGAAAAACTGTTTTTT
-	14	TRBV2	TRBJ2-1	-	CASSRRTRYNEQFF	TGTGCCAGCAGCAGACGAACTCGCTACAATGAGCAGTTCTTC
-	14	TRBV20-1	TRBJ1-1	-	CSARGAGRYTEAFF	TGCAGTGCTAGGGGGGCAGGCCGATACACTGAAGCTTTCTTT
-	17	TRBV2	TRBJ2-1	TRBD1	CASSVGLDRVSSNEQFF	TGTGCCAGCAGTGTTGGGTTAGACAGGGTATCGAGCAATGAGCAGTTCTTC
many	15	TRBV9	TRBJ2-3	-	CASSVDTGATDTQYF	TGTGCCAGCAGCGTAGATACGGGGGCAACAGATACGCAGTATTTT
once	14	TRBV9	TRBJ1-1	TRBD1	CASRVGGQGYYAFF	TGTGCCAGCCGCGTAGGAGGACAGGGCTACTATGCCTTCTTT
-	14	TRBV19	TRBJ2-2	-	CASSFTSFSRELFF	TGTGCCAGTAGTTTCACCTCGTTCAGCAGGGAGCTGTTTTTT
-	17	TRBV7-8	TRBJ1-1	-	CASSRYSYGPRGGGAFF	TGTGCCAGCAGCCGATACAGTTACGGACCCCGGGGCGGGGGAGCTTTCTTT
-	13	TRBV24-1	TRBJ2-5	-	CATSRVGAETQYF	TGTGCCACCAGTCGTGTGGGGGCAGAGACCCAGTACTTC
many	14	TRBV5-8	TRBJ2-3	TRBD1	CASSWDSYTDTQYF	TGTGCCAGCAGCTGGGACAGTTACACAGATACGCAGTATTTT
once	15	TRBV15	TRBJ1-6	TRBD1	CATSRGITGESPLHF	TGTGCCACCAGCAGAGGGATTACAGGGGAATCACCCCTCCACTTT
few	15	TRBV18	TRBJ1-6	-	CASSQQGPYNSPLHF	TGTGCCAGCTCACAACAGGGCCCCTATAATTCACCCCTCCACTTT
many	15	TRBV30	TRBJ1-4	TRBD1	CAWSHTGGYGEKLFF	TGTGCCTGGAGTCATACAGGGGGCTACGGTGAAAAACTGTTTTTT
many	16	TRBV6-6	TRBJ1-2	TRBD1	CASSQTRQGANYGYTF	TGTGCCAGCAGCCAGACTCGACAGGGGGCGAACTATGGCTACACCTTC
few	15	TRBV19	TRBJ1-1	-	CASSTSGTVNTEAFF	TGTGCCAGTAGTACATCCGGGACGGTGAACACTGAAGCTTTCTTT
-	16	TRBV7-8	TRBJ1-5	-	CASSARVHTEAFFQHF	TGTGCCAGCAGCGCCCGGGTGCACACTGAAGCTTTCTTTCAGCATTTT
-	11	TRBV20-1	TRBJ2-5	-	CSADLWETQYF	TGCAGTGCGGATCTCTGGGAGACCCAGTACTTC
-	14	TRBV10-3	TRBJ2-5	-	CAISESPADEIQYF	TGTGCCATCAGTGAAAGCCCAGCGGATGAGATCCAGTACTTC
-	13	TRBV7-3	TRBJ2-5	-	CARAGESQGTQYF	TGTGCCCGCGCAGGTGAGTCGCAGGGGACGCAGTACTTT
many	14	TRBV7-2	TRBJ2-7	-	CASSLGVGAYEQYF	TGTGCCAGCAGCTTAGGGGTGGGAGCTTACGAGCAGTACTTC
-	16	TRBV11-2	TRBJ2-3	-	CASSTYRTGGTDTQYF	TGTGCCAGCAGCACCTATAGAACGGGGGGCACAGATACGCAGTATTTT
-	14	TRBV24-1	TRBJ1-2	TRBD1	CATSDTDRGGGYTF	TGTGCCACCAGTGACACGGACAGGGGAGGCGGCTACACCTTC
many	15	TRBV5-8	TRBJ1-1	TRBD1	CASSPGQGAITEAFF	TGTGCCAGCAGCCCAGGACAGGGGGCGATCACTGAAGCTTTCTTT